Shown below are 6 T cell receptor beta chains from a single sample sequenced in a study of CD8 T cells in Susac syndrome. The authors reverse transcribed roughly 0.5 to 1 ug RNA with random hexamers. MiXCR, applied by TCRdb to the immunoSEQ multiplex PCR reads, yields one record per CDR3 protein. This table has approximately 120,000 distinct CDR3 sequences, approximately 96% appearing once. Material for sequencing was CD4+ T cells from PBMCs. The origin of the receptors is a human donor in good health.

CDR3 loop: CATLPRRGHNGELFF. The CDR3 nucleotides read TGTGCCACCTTACCTAGGAGGGGGCATAACGGGGAGCTGTTTTTT. This rearrangement joins TRBV24-1 to TRBJ2-2; a possible D gene is TRBD1 (7 bases). This CDR3 has 15 residues. CDR1 KGHDR and CDR2 SFDVKD come from the germline V gene. V dropped 9 bases and J dropped 7 bases, with 20 bases sitting between them.

As for this clonotype: This CDR3 is missing its conserved last phenylalanine or tryptophan, likely due to a read error. The CDR3 nucleotides are TGTGCCAGCAGTTACGGGCAGGTAGGCTACGAGCAGTACATC. It codes for CASSYGQVGYEQYI. This chain links TRBV12-3 or TRBV12-4 with TRBJ2-7; no clear D gene. V was cut by 4 bases and J by 3 bases, with 13 bases left in between. The CDR3 loop spans 14 amino acids.

This clonotype appeared once. This sequence joins TRBV9 and TRBJ2-2; D not certain. The germline gives CDR1 SGDLS, CDR2 YYNGEE. V was pared by 3 bases and J by 4 bases, with 16 bases between. CDR3 length: 16 residues. Written as DNA, the CDR3 is TGTGCCAGCAGCGGAGGACCCCCTAGGTCCACCGGGGAGCTGTTTTTT. It translates to CASSGGPPRSTGELFF.

This clonotype has just one count. The rearrangement links TRBV12-3 or TRBV12-4 to TRBJ2-5; no definite D call. V lost 2 bases and J 5 bases, leaving 9 bases between the germline ends. This CDR3 contains 13 residues. The CDR3 loop reads CASSLRSRETQYF. Here the CDR3 DNA reads TGTGCCAGCAGTTTACGAAGTAGGGAGACCCAGTACTTC.

The rearrangement joins TRBV7-2 to TRBJ2-3, with a possible D match to TRBD2 (5 bases). Germline CDR1 is SGHTA and CDR2 is FQGNSA. Trimming stripped 2 bases from V and 5 bases from J, with 14 bases between. The CDR3 totals 15 residues. The CDR3 nucleotides read TGTGCCAGCAGCTTACCTTCGGCGGGTGTAGATACGCAGTATTTT. The encoded protein is CASSLPSAGVDTQYF.

The table lists this clonotype with a few counts. The rearrangement uses TRBV30 and TRBJ1-1; D ambiguous. Between the trimmed V and J ends, which lost 2 bases and 7 bases, there was a span of 8 bases. This CDR3 spans 11 amino acids. Germline lookup yields CDR1 GTSNPN and CDR2 SVGIG (reference sequence). The CDR3 DNA follows: TGTGCCTGGAGTCCCACCCGTGAAGCTTTCTTT. This sequence encodes CAWSPTREAFF.